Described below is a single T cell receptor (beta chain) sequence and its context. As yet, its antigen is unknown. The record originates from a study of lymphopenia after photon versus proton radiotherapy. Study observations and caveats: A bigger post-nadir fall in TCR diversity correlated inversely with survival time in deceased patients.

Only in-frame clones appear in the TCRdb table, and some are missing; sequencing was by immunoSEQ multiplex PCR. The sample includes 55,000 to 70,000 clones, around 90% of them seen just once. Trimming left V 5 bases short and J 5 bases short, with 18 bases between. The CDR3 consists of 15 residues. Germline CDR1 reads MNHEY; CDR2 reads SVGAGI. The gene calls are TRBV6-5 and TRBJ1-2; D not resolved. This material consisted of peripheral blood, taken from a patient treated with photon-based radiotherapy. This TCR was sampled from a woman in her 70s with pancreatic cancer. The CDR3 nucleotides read TGTGCCAGCAGTAACCGACGGTGGACGGGTTATGGCTACACCTTC. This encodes CASSNRRWTGYGYTF.